The 26 T cell receptor beta chains reported below all come from one sample, sequenced in a study of control samples from healthy donors and cancer patients. Clones were sequenced by immunoSEQ multiplex PCR, and TCRdb holds only the in-frame ones, with some missing. The table counts 150,000 to 200,000 clones; approximately 2.2% lies in the top ten. The source material was blood. Every receptor here comes from a woman aged 30 to 39 in good health.

The chain joins TRBV24-1 to TRBJ2-7; 11 positions match TRBD2. CDR1 is KGHDR, CDR2 SFDVKD, per germline. The CDR3 totals 14 residues. V gave up 9 bases and J gave up 4 bases; unmatched junction bases: 7. The CDR3 is CATFGTSGPYEQYF. The CDR3 DNA follows: TGTGCCACCTTTGGGACTAGCGGCCCTTACGAGCAGTACTTC.

CDR3 sequence reads: CASSKFRYGYTF. Here the CDR3 DNA reads TGTGCCAGCAGTAAGTTTCGCTATGGCTACACCTTC. This rearrangement joins TRBV12-3 or TRBV12-4 to TRBJ1-2; D unresolved. The V gene lost 5 bases and the J gene lost 4 bases, with 8 bases spanning the gap. The CDR3 consists of 12 residues.

The V gene is TRBV6-5, the J gene TRBJ2-7, with 8 nucleotides matching TRBD1. This CDR3 is built from 13 residues. The germline gives CDR1 MNHEY, CDR2 SVGAGI. V was pared by 6 bases and J by 1 base, with 2 bases of the junction left unmatched. CDR3 DNA: TGTGCCAGCAGGGGACAGGAGTCCTACGAGCAGTACTTC. Its translation is CASRGQESYEQYF.

CDR3 in amino acids: CASSTRTRGDTQYF. DNA for the CDR3: TGTGCCAGCAGCACACGGACTAGAGGAGATACGCAGTATTTT. J is TRBJ2-3 and V is TRBV21-1; TRBD2 reflects the table's D call only, with no check against the DNA. TRBV21-1 is a pseudogene. The CDR3 runs 14 residues.

Comment on this clone: Relative to the germline gene, one junction end is altered; a read error may explain this. The rearrangement joins TRBV7-7 to TRBJ2-1, with a weak D call TRBD1 (5 bases). The V gene's germline CDR1 is SSHAT and CDR2 FNYEAQ (reference sequence). The CDR3 is 15 amino acids. CDR3 sequence reads: CASSFGPTPGNEQFF. The CDR3 coding sequence is TGTGCTAGCAGCTTTGGACCAACCCCAGGGAATGAGCAGTTCTTC.

For this clone: The junction and the germline gene differ at one end; a read error may be behind it. This chain links TRBV7-7 with TRBJ2-3, with D tentatively TRBD2 (6 bases). The CDR3 consists of 15 residues. Per germline, CDR1 SSHAT and CDR2 FNYEAQ (reference sequence). The CDR3 loop is CASSLRRRDSDTQYF. CDR3 nucleotides: TGTGCTAGCAGCTTGCGTCGACGGGACTCAGATACGCAGTATTTT. The variable domain in full, completed from reference TRBV7-7 and TRBJ2-3, reads GAGVSQSPRYKVTKRGQDVTLRCDPISSHATLYWYQQALGQGPEFLTYFNYEAQPDKSGLPSDRFSAERPEGSISTLTIQRTEQRDSAMYRCASSLRRRDSDTQYFGPGTRLTVL.

The chain carries TRBV6-6 and TRBJ1-2; TRBD1 matches 7 bases. The V gene's germline CDR1 is MNHNY and CDR2 SVGAGI (reference sequence). The CDR3 extends over 16 amino acids. The ends lost 7 bases at V and 4 bases at J; junction bases unmatched: 15. This chain's CDR3 is CASILLGTASRYGYTF. CDR3 bases: TGTGCCAGCATTCTGCTTGGGACAGCATCTCGCTATGGCTACACCTTC.

As concerns this clone: This specimen includes other DNA sequences encoding the same CDR3. DNA of the CDR3: TGTGCCAGTCAGGGGACAGTCAACTATGGCTACACCTTC. It codes for CASQGTVNYGYTF. The genes are TRBV6-6 and TRBJ1-2, with TRBD1 matching 7 bases. Germline trimming cut 9 bases from V and 2 bases from J; bases unmatched to any gene: 6. Per the germline V gene, CDR1 is MNHNY and CDR2 is SVGAGI (reference sequence). The CDR3 spans 13 residues.

Here the CDR3 reads CASSLEGTAEAFF. In DNA form, the CDR3 reads TGCGCCAGCAGCTTGGAGGGGACAGCTGAAGCTTTCTTT. The chain is built from TRBV5-1 and TRBJ1-1; the match to TRBD1 covers 7 bases. Germline trimming cut 0 bases from V and 6 bases from J; bases unmatched to any gene: 2. This CDR3 has 13 amino acids. The germline V gene has CDR1 SGHRS and CDR2 YFSETQ.

The rearrangement uses TRBV11-2 and TRBJ2-2; the D is unclear. This CDR3 region has 15 residues. The V gene's germline CDR1 is SGHAT and CDR2 FQNNGV. V gave up 4 bases and J gave up 4 bases, with 13 bases separating them. CDR3 nucleotides: TGTGCCAGCAGCTCGATACGGGCGGTCACCGGGGAGCTGTTTTTT. Translated: CASSSIRAVTGELFF.

This CDR3 reads CASSEWADTQYF. The DNA of the CDR3 is TGTGCCAGCAGTGAATGGGCGGATACGCAGTATTTT. The chain carries TRBV25-1 and TRBJ2-3; D gene unclear. This CDR3 has 12 amino acids. Per the germline V gene, CDR1 is MGHDK and CDR2 is SYGVNS. Trimming cost V 1 base and J 6 bases, with 5 bases left between them.

The chain is built from TRBV6-6 and TRBJ1-1; D is unresolved. V shed 2 bases and J shed 4 bases, with 14 bases lying between them. The CDR3 consists of 15 residues. Germline CDR1 is MNHNY and CDR2 is SVGAGI (reference sequence). CDR3 in amino acids: CASSYAVRLVTEAFF. In DNA form, the CDR3 reads TGTGCCAGCAGTTACGCTGTCAGGCTTGTCACTGAAGCTTTCTTT.

CDR3 sequence (DNA): TGTGCCAGTAGGGGGTTGGGGGGAGCCAAAAACATTCAGTACTTC. Translated: CASRGLGGAKNIQYF. V usage is TRBV11-2 and J usage is TRBJ2-4; D tentatively fits TRBD1 or TRBD2 (6 bases each). CDR3 size: 15 residues. Between the trimmed V and J ends, which lost 9 bases and 0 bases, there was a span of 15 bases. The V gene's germline CDR1 is SGHAT and CDR2 FQNNGV.

The chain recombines TRBV7-9 with TRBJ1-2, with unresolved D. V lost 2 bases and J 1 base, leaving 5 bases between the germline ends. Germline loops: CDR1 SEHNR, CDR2 FQNEAQ (reference sequence). The CDR3 length is 13 residues. CDR3 nucleotide sequence: TGTGCCAGCAGCTTAAGAGATAACTATGGCTACACCTTC. Protein: CASSLRDNYGYTF.

The rearrangement joins TRBV3-1 (or the pseudogene TRBV3-2) to TRBJ1-2, with D possibly TRBD1 on 6 matching bases. The V end was cut by 6 bases, the J end by 8 bases, with 16 bases between. The CDR3 contains 13 residues. Germline V gives CDR1 LGHDT, CDR2 YNNKEL (reference sequence). The CDR3 reads CASSPGGLRGYTF. The CDR3 region has the DNA TGTGCCAGCAGTCCTGGGGGGCTGAGAGGCTACACCTTC.

The rearrangement uses TRBV6-5 and TRBJ1-1; 8 bases match TRBD1. Germline V gene sequence: CDR1 MNHEY, CDR2 SVGAGI. Losses at the gene ends were 0 bases for V and 5 bases for J; bases not matched to a gene: 5. This CDR3 has 15 amino acids. The chain's CDR3 is CASSYSQGANTEAFF. The DNA for the CDR3 is TGTGCCAGCAGTTACTCCCAGGGGGCTAATACTGAAGCTTTCTTT.

The V call is TRBV7-9, the J call TRBJ1-1, with D maybe TRBD1 (6 bases). CDR1 SEHNR and CDR2 FQNEAQ come from the germline V gene (reference sequence). V lost 4 bases to trimming and J lost 7 bases, with 13 bases between them. There are 13 residues in the CDR3. The CDR3 DNA reads TGTGCCAGCAGCTCCAGGGGTAGAGGTGAAGCTTTCTTT. Protein product: CASSSRGRGEAFF.

The chain joins TRBV6-6 to TRBJ1-5; 11 nucleotides line up with TRBD1. Germline assignment: CDR1 MNHNY and CDR2 SVGAGI (reference sequence). The CDR3 is 15 residues long. V shed 7 bases, J shed 7 bases, and the junction held 9 bases outside the gene matches. The CDR3 DNA reads as TGTGCCAGCATCTCCGGACAGGGGGCGAACCAGCCCCAGCATTTT. Encoded protein: CASISGQGANQPQHF.

The rearrangement uses TRBV11-2 and TRBJ2-5; TRBD1 might be the D (6 bases). Looked up from germline, CDR1 is SGHAT and CDR2 is FQNNGV. V lost 5 bases and J lost 3, with 19 bases in between. The CDR3 is made up of 16 amino acids. CDR3 loop: CASSPFQGYGEETQYF. CDR3 sequence (DNA): TGTGCCAGCAGCCCATTCCAGGGGTATGGTGAAGAGACCCAGTACTTC.

This chain connects TRBV5-4 to TRBJ2-1; TRBD2 agrees at 7 bases. In germline, CDR1 is SGHNT, CDR2 YYREEE (reference sequence). This CDR3 comprises 16 residues. V lost 3 bases, J lost 10 bases, and 16 bases stayed unmatched. The CDR3 bases are TGTGCCAGCAGCTGGGACCCGGGGGGAACCAGCCGCGAGCAGTTCTTC. Protein sequence: CASSWDPGGTSREQFF.

This sequence joins TRBV15 and TRBJ1-1; 8 bases are shared with TRBD1. Germline values: CDR1 LNHNV, CDR2 YYDKDF (reference sequence). J gave up 1 base and V 0 bases, and 1 base lay outside the gene matches. There are 15 residues in the CDR3. As DNA, the CDR3 is TGTGCCACCAGCAGAGATCAGGGGGCGAACACTGAAGCTTTCTTT. Translating it yields CATSRDQGANTEAFF.

The J gene is TRBJ1-2, the V gene TRBV15; D uncertain. Germline lookup yields CDR1 LNHNV and CDR2 YYDKDF (reference sequence). Trimming shortened V by 1 base and J by 3 bases, and 18 bases separated the two germline ends. The CDR3 contains 17 residues. The DNA of the CDR3 is TGTGCCACCAGCAGAGTTTTTAACCGCAGGTCTGACTATGGCTACACCTTC. Its protein product is CATSRVFNRRSDYGYTF.

This chain joins TRBV5-4 and TRBJ2-3, with D possibly TRBD1 on 6 matching bases. The length of the CDR3 is 17 residues. Germline V lookup: CDR1 SGHNT, CDR2 YYREEE (reference sequence). Trimming removed 2 bases from V and 5 bases from J, with 21 bases in between. The CDR3 DNA reads TGTGCCAGCAGCTTATCTGGACAGTCCCATTCAGTAGATACGCAGTATTTT. Translated, it gives CASSLSGQSHSVDTQYF.

This rearrangement joins TRBV5-1 to TRBJ1-5, with TRBD1 matching over 9 bases. With 5 bases clipped from V and 6 bases from J, the junction kept 9 bases outside the gene matches. Germline CDR1 reads SGHRS; CDR2 reads YFSETQ. The CDR3 is 15 amino acids. CDR3 amino acids: CASRPGTGSSQPQHF. In DNA form, the CDR3 reads TGCGCCAGCAGGCCCGGGACAGGGTCCAGTCAGCCCCAGCATTTT.

The gene calls are TRBV30 and TRBJ1-2; the D is unclear. The length of the CDR3 is 13 residues. V gave up 2 bases and J gave up 1 base, with 8 bases separating them. Per the germline V gene, CDR1 is GTSNPN and CDR2 is SVGIG (reference sequence). CDR3: CAWSKGINYGYTF. CDR3 nucleotides: TGTGCCTGGAGTAAAGGAATTAACTATGGCTACACCTTC.

V usage is TRBV28 and J usage is TRBJ1-2; weak D call: TRBD1 (6 bases). Germline-derived CDR1 and CDR2 are MDHEN and SYDVKM. V lost 5 bases, J lost 8 bases, and 15 bases lay in between. This CDR3 has 13 residues. The CDR3 nucleotides read TGTGCCAGCAGTCAAAACAGGGTTACAGGCTACACCTTC. Its protein product is CASSQNRVTGYTF.